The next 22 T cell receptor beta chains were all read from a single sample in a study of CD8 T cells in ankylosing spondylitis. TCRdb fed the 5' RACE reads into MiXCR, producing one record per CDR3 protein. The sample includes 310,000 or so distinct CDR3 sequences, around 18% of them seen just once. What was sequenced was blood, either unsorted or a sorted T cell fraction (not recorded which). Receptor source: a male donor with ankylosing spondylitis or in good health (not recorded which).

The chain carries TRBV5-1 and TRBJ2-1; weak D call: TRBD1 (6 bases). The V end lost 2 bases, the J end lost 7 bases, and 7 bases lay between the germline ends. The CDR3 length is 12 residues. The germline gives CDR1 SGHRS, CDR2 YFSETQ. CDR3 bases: TGCGCCAGCAGCTTCGACAGGAATGAGCAGTTCTTC. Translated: CASSFDRNEQFF.

The DNA for the CDR3 is TGCGCCAGCAGCTTGTCGGGGGGGCCCCTCGGGGAGCAGTACGTC. Protein product: CASSLSGGPLGEQYV. The chain employs TRBV5-1 and TRBJ2-7; TRBD2 aligns across 8 bases. The CDR3 spans 15 residues. Germline values: CDR1 SGHRS, CDR2 YFSETQ. V dropped 1 base and J dropped 7; count of bases not matched to a gene: 10.

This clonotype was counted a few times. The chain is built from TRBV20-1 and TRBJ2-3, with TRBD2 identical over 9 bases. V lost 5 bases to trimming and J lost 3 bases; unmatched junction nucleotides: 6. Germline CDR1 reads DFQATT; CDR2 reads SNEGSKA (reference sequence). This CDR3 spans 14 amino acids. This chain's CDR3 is CSAPSGVRTDTQYF. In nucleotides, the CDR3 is TGCAGTGCTCCTAGCGGGGTAAGGACAGATACGCAGTATTTT.

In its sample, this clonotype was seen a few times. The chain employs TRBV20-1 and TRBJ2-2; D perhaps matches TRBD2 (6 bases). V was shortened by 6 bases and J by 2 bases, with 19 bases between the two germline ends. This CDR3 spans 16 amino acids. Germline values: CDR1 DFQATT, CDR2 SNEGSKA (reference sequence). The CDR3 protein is CSADAMGGSNTGELFF. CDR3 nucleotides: TGCAGTGCCGACGCCATGGGAGGTTCTAACACCGGGGAGCTGTTTTTT.

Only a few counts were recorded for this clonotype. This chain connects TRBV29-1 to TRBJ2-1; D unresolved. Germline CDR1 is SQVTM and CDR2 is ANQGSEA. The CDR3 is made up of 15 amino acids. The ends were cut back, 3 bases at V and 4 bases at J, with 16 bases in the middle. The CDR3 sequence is CSVENPDRSYNEQFF. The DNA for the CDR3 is TGCAGCGTTGAGAACCCAGACCGGTCATACAATGAGCAGTTCTTC.

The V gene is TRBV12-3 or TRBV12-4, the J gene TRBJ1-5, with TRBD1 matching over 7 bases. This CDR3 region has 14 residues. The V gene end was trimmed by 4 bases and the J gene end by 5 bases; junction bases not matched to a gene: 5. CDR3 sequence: CASSYRTGHQPQHF. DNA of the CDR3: TGTGCCAGCAGTTACCGGACAGGCCATCAGCCCCAGCATTTT.

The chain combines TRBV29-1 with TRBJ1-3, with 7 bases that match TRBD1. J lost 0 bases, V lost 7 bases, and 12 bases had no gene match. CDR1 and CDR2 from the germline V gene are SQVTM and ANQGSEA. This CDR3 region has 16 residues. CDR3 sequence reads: CSARGGPRSSGNTIYF. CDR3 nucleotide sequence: TGCAGCGCAAGAGGGGGCCCCAGGTCCTCTGGAAACACCATATATTTT. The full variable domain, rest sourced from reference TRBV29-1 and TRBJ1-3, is SAVISQKPSRDICQRGTSLTIQCQVDSQVTMMFWYRQQPGQSLTLIATANQGSEATYESGFVIDKFPISRPNLTFSTLTVSNMSPEDSSIYLCSARGGPRSSGNTIYFGEGSWLTVV.

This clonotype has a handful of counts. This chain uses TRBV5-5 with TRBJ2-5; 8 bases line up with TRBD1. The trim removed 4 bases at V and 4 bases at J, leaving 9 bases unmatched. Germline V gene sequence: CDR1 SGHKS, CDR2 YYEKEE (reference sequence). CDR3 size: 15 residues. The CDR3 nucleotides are TGTGCCAGCAGCCACTGGACAGGGCAGGGAGAGACCCAGTACTTC. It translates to CASSHWTGQGETQYF.

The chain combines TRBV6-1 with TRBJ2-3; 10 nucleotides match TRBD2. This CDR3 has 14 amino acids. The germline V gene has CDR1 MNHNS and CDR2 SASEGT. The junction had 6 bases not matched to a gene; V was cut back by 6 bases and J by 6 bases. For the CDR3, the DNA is TGTGCCAGCAGCAAAACTAGCGGGATGGATACGCAGTATTTT. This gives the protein CASSKTSGMDTQYF.

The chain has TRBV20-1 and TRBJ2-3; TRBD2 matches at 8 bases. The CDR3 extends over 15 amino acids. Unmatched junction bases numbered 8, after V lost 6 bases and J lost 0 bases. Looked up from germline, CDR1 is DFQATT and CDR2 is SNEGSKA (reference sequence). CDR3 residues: CSATAPSGSTDTQYF. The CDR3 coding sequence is TGCAGTGCCACGGCGCCTAGCGGGAGCACAGATACGCAGTATTTT.

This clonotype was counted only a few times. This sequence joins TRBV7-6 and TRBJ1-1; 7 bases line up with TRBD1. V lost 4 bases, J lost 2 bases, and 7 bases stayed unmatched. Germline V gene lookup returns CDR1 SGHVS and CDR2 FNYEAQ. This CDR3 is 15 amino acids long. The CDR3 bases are TGTGCCAGCAGCTCCAGCGGACAGGTCAACACTGAAGCTTTCTTT. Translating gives CASSSSGQVNTEAFF.

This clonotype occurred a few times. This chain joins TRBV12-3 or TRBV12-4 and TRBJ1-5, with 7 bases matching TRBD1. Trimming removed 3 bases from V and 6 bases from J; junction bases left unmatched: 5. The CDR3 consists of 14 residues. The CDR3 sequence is CASSFRDSFQPQHF. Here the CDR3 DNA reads TGTGCCAGCAGTTTCCGGGACAGTTTTCAGCCCCAGCATTTT.

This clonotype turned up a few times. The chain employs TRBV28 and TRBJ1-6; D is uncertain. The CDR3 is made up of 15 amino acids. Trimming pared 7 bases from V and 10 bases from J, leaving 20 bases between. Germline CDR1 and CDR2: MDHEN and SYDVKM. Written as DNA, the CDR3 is TGTGCCAGCATGGGAAGACTAGGTGTAACCTCACCCCTCCACTTT. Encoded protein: CASMGRLGVTSPLHF.

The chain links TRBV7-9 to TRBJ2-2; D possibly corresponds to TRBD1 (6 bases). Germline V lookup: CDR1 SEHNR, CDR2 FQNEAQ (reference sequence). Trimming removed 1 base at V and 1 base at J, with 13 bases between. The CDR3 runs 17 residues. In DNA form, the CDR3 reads TGTGCCAGCAGCTTAGGTCTTGGACAGATGAACACCGGGGAGCTGTTTTTT. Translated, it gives CASSLGLGQMNTGELFF.

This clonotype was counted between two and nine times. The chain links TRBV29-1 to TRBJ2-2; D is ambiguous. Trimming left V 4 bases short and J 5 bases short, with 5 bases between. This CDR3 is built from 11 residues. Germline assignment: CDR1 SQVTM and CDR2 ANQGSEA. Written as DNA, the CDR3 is TGCAGCGTTGGGCAAACCGGGGAGCTGTTTTTT. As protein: CSVGQTGELFF.

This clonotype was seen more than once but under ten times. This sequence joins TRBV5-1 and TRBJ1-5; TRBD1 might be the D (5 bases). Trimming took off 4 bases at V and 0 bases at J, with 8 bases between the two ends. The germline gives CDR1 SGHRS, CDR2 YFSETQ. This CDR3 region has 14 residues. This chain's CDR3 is CASSPGDSNQPQHF. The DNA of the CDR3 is TGCGCCAGCAGCCCGGGGGATAGCAATCAGCCCCAGCATTTT.

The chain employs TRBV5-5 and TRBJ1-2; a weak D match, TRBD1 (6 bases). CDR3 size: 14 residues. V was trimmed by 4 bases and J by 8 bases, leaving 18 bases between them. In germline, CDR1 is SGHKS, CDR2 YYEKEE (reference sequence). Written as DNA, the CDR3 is TGTGCCAGCAGCCAACCAACAGGGTTTTTGGGCTACACCTTC. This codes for CASSQPTGFLGYTF.

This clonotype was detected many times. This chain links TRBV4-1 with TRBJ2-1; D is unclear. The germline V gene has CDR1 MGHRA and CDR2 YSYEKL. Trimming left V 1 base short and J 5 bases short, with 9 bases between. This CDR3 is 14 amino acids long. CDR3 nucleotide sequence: TGCGCCAGCAGCCAAGGGTTGCTGGACAATGAGCAGTTCTTC. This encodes CASSQGLLDNEQFF.

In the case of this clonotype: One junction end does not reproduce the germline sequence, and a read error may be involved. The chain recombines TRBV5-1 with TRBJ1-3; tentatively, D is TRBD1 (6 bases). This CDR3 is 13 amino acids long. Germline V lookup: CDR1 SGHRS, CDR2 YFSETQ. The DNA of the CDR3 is TGCGCCAGCAGCTCGTTACAGGGAAGCACCATATATTTT. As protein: CASSSLQGSTIYF.

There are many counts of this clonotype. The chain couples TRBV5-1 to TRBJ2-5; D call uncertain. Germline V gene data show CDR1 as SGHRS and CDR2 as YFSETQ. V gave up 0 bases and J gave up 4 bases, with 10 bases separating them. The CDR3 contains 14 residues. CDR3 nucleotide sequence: TGCGCCAGCAGCTTGGGCAGTCAAATAGAGACCCAGTACTTC. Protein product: CASSLGSQIETQYF.

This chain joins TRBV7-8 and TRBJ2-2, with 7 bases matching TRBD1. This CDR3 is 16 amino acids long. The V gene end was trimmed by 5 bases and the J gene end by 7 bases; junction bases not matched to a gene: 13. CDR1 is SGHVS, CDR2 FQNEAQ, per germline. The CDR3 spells CASSPDRAPLIGELFF. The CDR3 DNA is TGTGCCAGCAGCCCAGACAGGGCCCCTTTAATCGGGGAGCTGTTTTTT.

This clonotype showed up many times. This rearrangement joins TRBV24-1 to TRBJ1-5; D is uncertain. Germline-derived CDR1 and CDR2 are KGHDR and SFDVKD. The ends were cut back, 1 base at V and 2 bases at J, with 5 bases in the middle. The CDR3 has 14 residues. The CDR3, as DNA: TGTGCCACCAGTGATTTTAACGGCAATCAGCCCCAGCATTTT. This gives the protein CATSDFNGNQPQHF.